Each of the 23 T cell receptor beta chains below was sequenced from the same sample in a study of cytomegalovirus exposure and HLA in healthy donors. The PCR ran on 60 Vbeta and 13 Jbeta primers. Using immunoSEQ multiplex PCR, the repertoire was profiled, and TCRdb retains in-frame clones only, with some absent. The sample carries 40,000 to 45,000 clones, around three quarters recorded once. Sequenced: PBMCs. The receptors shown here come from a man between 25 and 39 years old in good health and CMV-seronegative.

This chain joins TRBV12-5 and TRBJ1-1, with D possibly TRBD1 on 6 matching bases. The CDR3 is made up of 17 amino acids. Per the germline V gene, CDR1 is LGHNT and CDR2 is FRNRAP. Trimming took 0 bases from V and 1 from J, leaving 15 bases between them. CDR3 sequence (DNA): TGTGCTAGTGGTTTGGTGAGTCCCACAGGGAGGAACACTGAAGCTTTCTTT. This translates into CASGLVSPTGRNTEAFF.

The rearrangement links TRBV5-8 to TRBJ1-3; 7 bases fit TRBD1. The germline CDR1 and CDR2 sequences are SGHTS and YDEGEE. CDR3 length equals 16 residues. J gave up 0 bases and V 4 bases, and 7 bases lay outside the gene matches. The CDR3 DNA reads TGTGCCAGCAGCCCTGGGGACAGATACTCTGGAAACACCATATATTTT. The encoded protein is CASSPGDRYSGNTIYF.

The chain uses TRBV9 and TRBJ2-1; 13 positions match TRBD2. The V and J ends lost 3 bases and 10 bases, in that order; junction bases with no gene match: 7. The CDR3 covers 15 residues. Germline V gene data show CDR1 as SGDLS and CDR2 as YYNGEE. The CDR3 loop reads CASSASGLAGPEQFF. The CDR3 DNA follows: TGTGCCAGCAGCGCATCGGGACTAGCGGGGCCAGAGCAGTTCTTC.

The chain carries TRBV5-1 and TRBJ2-5; 9 positions agree with TRBD2. V was clipped by 2 bases and J by 4 bases; unmatched bases: 3. The length of the CDR3 is 14 residues. Germline V gene sequence: CDR1 SGHRS, CDR2 YFSETQ. As DNA, the CDR3 is TGCGCCAGCAGCTTTAGCGGGAGTGGAGAGACCCAGTACTTC. This encodes CASSFSGSGETQYF.

J is TRBJ2-5 and V is TRBV7-2; 11 positions agree with TRBD2. The CDR3 length is 19 residues. V trimming: 5 bases; J trimming: 5 bases; junction bases outside the gene matches: 19. CDR1 and CDR2 (germline): SGHTA, FQGNSA. CDR3 nucleotides: TGTGCCAGCAGCCCAAAGTCTAGTAGCGGGAGGGAAATGGAGGAGACCCAGTACTTC. It specifies CASSPKSSSGREMEETQYF.

This clone was detected a few times. The chain has TRBV5-1 and TRBJ2-3; 8 positions agree with TRBD2. Germline trimming cut 4 bases from V and 3 bases from J; bases unmatched to any gene: 13. The CDR3 is 17 residues long. CDR1 is SGHRS, CDR2 YFSETQ, per germline. Here the CDR3 DNA reads TGCGCCAGCAGCCTGCACGGGGGGGTCGGTGGGACAGATACGCAGTATTTT. Protein sequence: CASSLHGGVGGTDTQYF.

The chain uses TRBV5-5 and TRBJ2-4; 9 bases line up with TRBD2. V lost 5 bases to trimming and J lost 5 bases; unmatched junction nucleotides: 8. Germline V gives CDR1 SGHKS, CDR2 YYEKEE (reference sequence). The CDR3 runs to 15 residues. Written as DNA, the CDR3 is TGTGCCAGCAGATATAGCGGGAGTAGGGAAAACATTCAGTACTTC. It encodes CASRYSGSRENIQYF.

The gene calls are TRBV30 and TRBJ1-4; D perhaps matches TRBD1 (5 bases). The CDR3 covers 13 residues. Trimming shortened V by 0 bases and J by 8 bases, and 10 bases separated the two germline ends. Germline-derived CDR1 and CDR2 are GTSNPN and SVGIG (reference sequence). In DNA form, the CDR3 reads TGTGCCTGGAGTGTACGTGGGGGGGAAAAACTGTTTTTT. Protein: CAWSVRGGEKLFF.

The chain combines TRBV6-5 with TRBJ1-2; TRBD1 matches 7 bases. The CDR3 has 11 amino acids. Germline CDR1 and CDR2: MNHEY and SVGAGI. Unmatched junction bases numbered 5, after V lost 6 bases and J lost 10 bases. CDR3 bases: TGTGCCAGCAGCATGGGACAGATCTACACCTTC. Protein product: CASSMGQIYTF.

The chain couples TRBV19 to TRBJ2-7, with 8 positions matching TRBD1. The CDR3 has 12 residues. Germline V CDR1 and CDR2: LNHDA, SQIVND (reference sequence). The junction had 2 bases not matched to a gene; V was cut back by 10 bases and J by 0 bases. For the CDR3, the DNA is TGTGCCACAGGGACAGGCTCCTACGAGCAGTACTTC. Its translation is CATGTGSYEQYF.

In this sample, this clone turned up a few times. This chain connects TRBV7-2 to TRBJ2-1; TRBD2 matches at 9 bases. Trimming removed 6 bases from V and 5 bases from J; junction bases left unmatched: 2. This CDR3 has 13 amino acids. Per germline, CDR1 SGHTA and CDR2 FQGNSA. The CDR3 spells CASRRLADNEQFF. As DNA, the CDR3 is TGTGCCAGCAGAAGACTAGCGGACAATGAGCAGTTCTTC.

The chain joins TRBV11-2 to TRBJ2-3; TRBD2 is a possible D gene (5 bases). V gave up 4 bases and J gave up 6 bases, with 14 bases separating them. Germline CDR1 and CDR2: SGHAT and FQNNGV. The CDR3 consists of 14 residues. As DNA, the CDR3 is TGTGCCAGCAGCTACAGCGGATCGGGTGATACGCAGTATTTT. It is translated as CASSYSGSGDTQYF.

The rearrangement joins TRBV14 to TRBJ2-1; TRBD2 agrees at 11 bases. The V and J ends lost 1 base and 0 bases, in that order; junction bases with no gene match: 14. The V gene's germline CDR1 is SGHDN and CDR2 FVKESK. CDR3 length: 21 residues. The DNA for the CDR3 is TGTGCCAGCAGCCAAGGTGCCCGAACTAGCGGGAGCGGATTCTCCTACAATGAGCAGTTCTTC. This encodes CASSQGARTSGSGFSYNEQFF. Using reference TRBV14 and TRBJ2-1 for the parts outside the CDR3, the full variable domain is EAGVTQFPSHSVIEKGQTVTLRCDPISGHDNLYWYRRVMGKEIKFLLHFVKESKQDESGMPNNRFLAERTGGTYSTLKVQPAELEDSGVYFCASSQGARTSGSGFSYNEQFFGPGTRLTVL.

CDR3 sequence (DNA): TGTGCCAGCAGCTATCCGACAGGGGGTATTGATTCACCCCTCCACTTT. Its translation: CASSYPTGGIDSPLHF. The chain employs TRBV4-2 and TRBJ1-6; TRBD1 agrees at 9 bases. V was pared by 5 bases and J by 8 bases, with 10 bases of the junction left unmatched. This CDR3 comprises 16 residues. Germline CDR1 LGHNA, CDR2 YNFKEQ.

This sequence joins TRBV6-1 and TRBJ2-7, with D perhaps matching TRBD1 (6 bases). The CDR3 sequence is 15 residues long. Trimming removed 0 bases from V and 3 bases from J, with 12 bases in between. The V gene's germline CDR1 is MNHNS and CDR2 SASEGT. DNA of the CDR3: TGTGCCAGCAGTGAAGCCCCGGGACACATCTACGAGCAGTACTTC. Amino acid sequence: CASSEAPGHIYEQYF.

The rearrangement joins TRBV19 to TRBJ2-6; tentatively, D is TRBD1 (5 bases). Per the germline V gene, CDR1 is LNHDA and CDR2 is SQIVND (reference sequence). This CDR3 is built from 16 residues. V was shortened by 9 bases and J by 0 bases, with 15 bases between the two germline ends. The CDR3, as DNA: TGTGCCAGCAAGGGGCAGACAGCCTCTGGGGCCAACGTCCTGACTTTC. Protein sequence: CASKGQTASGANVLTF.

The chain couples TRBV5-4 to TRBJ2-4; weak D call: TRBD1 (7 bases). Germline assignment: CDR1 SGHNT and CDR2 YYREEE (reference sequence). The V and J ends lost 3 bases and 7 bases respectively, with 20 bases between them. The CDR3 loop spans 16 amino acids. The CDR3 loop reads CASSSGKQTGRNIQYF. In DNA form, the CDR3 reads TGTGCCAGCAGCTCAGGCAAGCAGACAGGGAGGAACATTCAGTACTTC.

A note on this clone: An end of the junction differs from the germline gene, which may be a read error. The V call is TRBV7-9, the J call TRBJ2-1, with 7 nucleotides matching TRBD1. CDR3 length equals 16 residues. In germline, CDR1 is SEHNR, CDR2 FQNEAQ (reference sequence). CDR3 sequence reads: CSSSSRRETGSNEQFF. In DNA, the CDR3 is TGTTCCAGCAGCTCCCGACGAGAGACAGGGTCGAATGAGCAGTTCTTC.

The chain employs TRBV5-4 and TRBJ1-1; 8 positions match TRBD1. Germline CDR1 is SGHNT and CDR2 is YYREEE (reference sequence). The CDR3 loop spans 16 amino acids. With 4 bases clipped from V and 0 bases from J, the junction kept 8 bases outside the gene matches. The CDR3 region is CASSLGTGLLNTEAFF. CDR3 coding DNA: TGTGCCAGCAGCCTTGGGACAGGTCTTTTGAACACTGAAGCTTTCTTT. Supplemented by reference TRBV5-4 and TRBJ1-1, the full variable domain reads ETGVTQSPTHLIKTRGQQVTLRCSSQSGHNTVSWYQQALGQGPQFIFQYYREEENGRGNFPPRFSGLQFPNYSSELNVNALELDDSALYLCASSLGTGLLNTEAFFGQGTRLTVV.

The chain is built from TRBV28 and TRBJ2-1; D may be TRBD2 (6 bases). Germline V gene sequence: CDR1 MDHEN, CDR2 SYDVKM. V gave up 1 base and J gave up 9 bases, with 19 bases separating them. This CDR3 is 16 amino acids long. The CDR3 DNA is TGTGCCAGCAGTTTATCGGCGGGATGGCTTCTTGGTGAGCAGTTCTTC. The encoded protein is CASSLSAGWLLGEQFF.

The chain employs TRBV5-1 and TRBJ2-5; 7 bases are a match to TRBD2. The germline V gene has CDR1 SGHRS and CDR2 YFSETQ. Unmatched junction bases numbered 15, after V lost 3 bases and J lost 7 bases. The CDR3 spans 16 residues. The CDR3 loop reads CASSSPGGGEMGTQYF. CDR3 in DNA: TGCGCCAGCAGCTCCCCCGGGGGAGGGGAGATGGGGACCCAGTACTTC.

The rearrangement uses TRBV21-1 and TRBJ2-7; the table calls TRBD1, which could not be checked here. TRBV21-1 is noted as a pseudogene. CDR3 length: 16 residues. The CDR3 nucleotides read TGTGCCAGCAGCAAAACCACAGGGGTAGTCGGCTACGAGCAGTACTTC. Protein: CASSKTTGVVGYEQYF.

The chain uses TRBV7-3 and TRBJ2-1; 9 nucleotides match TRBD2. This CDR3 is built from 18 residues. V was clipped by 1 base and J by 10 bases; unmatched bases: 17. Per germline, CDR1 SGHTA and CDR2 FQGTGA. The CDR3 DNA follows: TGTGCCAGCAGCTTAAAGCCACCCCATACTATAACTAGCGGGGAGCAGTTCTTC. Encoded protein: CASSLKPPHTITSGEQFF.